The clone carrying this T cell receptor beta chain was counted at least ten times. Its antigen is unknown. The data belong to a study of identical twins. Study results and limitations: The study drew conclusions from cross-sectional statistical analysis, not from following the same donors.

TCRdb passed the 5' RACE reads through MiXCR, listing each CDR3 protein once. The repertoire holds roughly 290,000 distinct CDR3 sequences, with around 9.7% as singletons. Germline CDR1 is SGHRS and CDR2 is YFSETQ. Trimming stripped 0 bases from V and 0 bases from J, with 3 bases between. The CDR3 is made up of 13 amino acids. Separately, the same data were catalogued under a study of yellow fever vaccine responses in identical twins. That source notes: After vaccination, twins' T cell response reportedly seemed partly convergent, partly personalized.

The source of this sequence is a woman aged 18-29 years in good health. The chain employs TRBV5-1 and TRBJ2-5; no clear D gene. The material sequenced was CD8+ T cells sorted from blood. DNA of the CDR3: TGCGCCAGCAGCTTGGTAGACCAAGAGACCCAGTACTTC. Encoded protein: CASSLVDQETQYF.